The 26 T cell receptor beta chains given below trace back to one sample, sequenced in a study of T cells in Graves' hyperthyroidism and ophthalmopathy. Amplification of TCR beta CDR3 regions used RNA as the template. A set of HTBI primers served as the primers for a first-round RT-PCR of the TCR CDR3. Each CDR3 protein is one row after TCRdb ran MiXCR on the multiplex PCR reads. This sample has 600,000 or so distinct CDR3 sequences, with around 14% found just once. The sequenced sample was blood. These TCRs come from a woman aged 18-29 years with Graves' ophthalmopathy.

The chain uses TRBV20-1 and TRBJ2-1, with TRBD2 matching over 9 bases. CDR1 and CDR2 from the germline V gene are DFQATT and SNEGSKA (reference sequence). The V segment lost 5 bases and the J segment 5 bases; nucleotides outside the gene matches: 7. CDR3 size: 14 residues. The CDR3 sequence: CSALAGVRDNEQFF. CDR3 DNA sequence: TGCAGTGCTTTAGCGGGAGTAAGGGACAATGAGCAGTTCTTC.

The table lists this clonotype with a few counts. This may arise from a read error, as a much more abundant clone is one base away. CDR3 region: CASSFSGGISYNEQLF. The DNA for the CDR3 is TGTGCCAGCAGTTTCAGTGGAGGGATCTCCTACAATGAGCAGCTCTTC. The chain recombines TRBV28 with TRBJ2-1; tentative D call: TRBD2 (6 bases). The CDR3 covers 16 residues. Germline loops: CDR1 MDHEN, CDR2 SYDVKM.

J is TRBJ1-5 and V is TRBV12-3 or TRBV12-4; unclear D gene. Trimming removed 6 bases at V and 2 bases at J, with 17 bases between. The CDR3 is made up of 16 amino acids. The CDR3 DNA reads as TGTGCCAGCAGCCCGACAATGATGGGCGGCAATCAGCCCCAGCATTTT. Amino acids: CASSPTMMGGNQPQHF.

CDR3 residues: CASSLGTGGFYGYTF. CDR3 coding DNA: TGTGCCAGCAGTTTGGGGACAGGGGGCTTCTATGGCTACACCTTC. The V and J genes are TRBV6-9 and TRBJ1-2; TRBD1 aligns across 12 bases. The junction had 4 bases not matched to a gene; V was cut back by 4 bases and J by 4 bases. Looked up from germline, CDR1 is MNHGY and CDR2 is SVAAGI. The CDR3 runs 15 residues.

V usage is TRBV11-2 and J usage is TRBJ2-3; no definite D call. Germline V gene lookup returns CDR1 SGHAT and CDR2 FQNNGV. Trimming removed 8 bases from V and 2 bases from J, with 14 bases in between. There are 14 residues in the CDR3. The CDR3 sequence: CASGPRLDTDTQYF. In DNA form, the CDR3 reads TGTGCCAGCGGCCCGAGGCTCGACACAGATACGCAGTATTTT.

In this sample, this clonotype turned up many times. The J gene is TRBJ1-4, the V gene TRBV18; perhaps TRBD1 as D (5 bases). The CDR3 spans 14 residues. V was pared by 3 bases and J by 7 bases, with 12 bases between. The germline V gene has CDR1 KGHSH and CDR2 LQKENI. CDR3 DNA sequence: TGTGCCAGCTCACCTCAGGGTGGTACTGAAAAACTGTTTTTT. Its protein is CASSPQGGTEKLFF.

There are many counts of this clonotype. V and J are TRBV3-1 and TRBJ2-2, with 7 bases lining up with TRBD2. The V gene end was trimmed by 4 bases and the J gene end by 7 bases; junction bases not matched to a gene: 6. This CDR3 has 14 residues. The V gene's germline CDR1 is LGHDT and CDR2 YNNKEL (reference sequence). CDR3 DNA sequence: TGTGCCAGCAGCCCCGGGGGGAGCTACGGGGAGCTGTTTTTT. It encodes CASSPGGSYGELFF. The full variable domain, rest sourced from reference TRBV3-1 and TRBJ2-2, is DTAVSQTPKYLVTQMGNDKSIKCEQNLGHDTMYWYKQDSKKFLKIMFSYNNKELIINETVPNRFSPKSPDKAHLNLHINSLELGDSAVYFCASSPGGSYGELFFGEGSRLTVL.

This clonotype was detected a few times. The chain recombines TRBV5-1 with TRBJ2-3; 7 bases align to TRBD2. From germline, CDR1 is SGHRS and CDR2 YFSETQ. The V and J ends lost 0 bases and 3 bases, in that order; junction bases with no gene match: 7. The CDR3 covers 16 residues. The CDR3 sequence: CASSLGPGRGTDTQYF. In DNA, the CDR3 is TGCGCCAGCAGCTTGGGTCCAGGGAGGGGAACAGATACGCAGTATTTT.

The chain couples TRBV4-1 to TRBJ2-3, with D perhaps TRBD1 (6 bases). CDR1 is MGHRA and CDR2 is YSYEKL in the germline V gene. Trimming removed 3 bases from V and 6 bases from J, with 22 bases in between. The CDR3 has 17 amino acids. CDR3 bases: TGCGCCAGCAGCCACGTTGAGACAGGTCGGTTCGGTGATACGCAGTATTTT. Encoded protein: CASSHVETGRFGDTQYF.

This clonotype has at least ten counts. This chain connects TRBV24-1 to TRBJ2-1, with 11 bases that match TRBD1. CDR1 is KGHDR and CDR2 is SFDVKD in the germline V gene. V gave up 2 bases and J gave up 4 bases; unmatched junction bases: 0. CDR3 length: 15 residues. The chain's CDR3 is CATSDWDRGYNEQFF. CDR3 coding DNA: TGTGCCACCAGTGATTGGGACAGGGGGTACAATGAGCAGTTCTTC.

This clonotype was found many times. V gene TRBV11-2 combines with J gene TRBJ2-3; no clear D. V dropped 0 bases and J dropped 10 bases, with 11 bases sitting between them. Germline-derived CDR1 and CDR2 are SGHAT and FQNNGV. The CDR3 is 13 residues long. CDR3 nucleotides: TGTGCCAGCAGCTTAGATTTGGATAAGGCGCAGTATTTT. This sequence encodes CASSLDLDKAQYF.

This clonotype was counted many times. V gene TRBV24-1 combines with J gene TRBJ2-7; no clear D. The germline CDR1 and CDR2 sequences are KGHDR and SFDVKD. The V end lost 1 base, the J end lost 9 bases, and 12 bases lay between the germline ends. This CDR3 spans 13 amino acids. CDR3 nucleotides: TGTGCCACCAGTGATTTTGGCGCGCTCGGGCAGTACTTC. Translated, it gives CATSDFGALGQYF.

Ten or more counts support this clonotype. The chain combines TRBV7-2 with TRBJ2-7; D gene ambiguous. This CDR3 region has 15 residues. The germline V and J ends were trimmed by 1 base and 1 base, with 11 bases remaining between them. Germline-derived CDR1 and CDR2 are SGHTA and FQGNSA. The CDR3 DNA is TGTGCCAGCAGCTTAGATTTCGGCAGTTCCTACGAGCAGTACTTC. Its protein is CASSLDFGSSYEQYF.

This clonotype has just a few counts. This sequence joins TRBV6-2 or TRBV6-3 and TRBJ1-1; 9 nucleotides line up with TRBD1. Trimming took 6 bases from V and 4 from J; bases not matched to a gene: 9. The germline V gene has CDR1 MNHEY and CDR2 SVGEGT. This CDR3 contains 15 residues. The CDR3 is CASRDGQGMSTEAFF. CDR3 sequence (DNA): TGTGCCAGCAGGGATGGACAGGGGATGAGCACTGAAGCTTTCTTT.

This clonotype has ten or more counts. The chain is built from TRBV27 and TRBJ2-3; TRBD1 agrees at 7 bases. Per the germline V gene, CDR1 is MNHEY and CDR2 is SMNVEV (reference sequence). The trim removed 5 bases at V and 3 bases at J, leaving 5 bases unmatched. The CDR3 loop spans 14 amino acids. The CDR3 DNA reads as TGTGCCAGCAGTCCGGAACAGGGGACAGATACGCAGTATTTT. It translates to CASSPEQGTDTQYF.

This clonotype was recorded at least ten times. This chain connects TRBV28 to TRBJ2-7; 7 bases are shared with TRBD1. CDR1 and CDR2 from the germline V gene are MDHEN and SYDVKM. This CDR3 region has 13 residues. Trimming cost V 10 bases and J 0 bases; bases outside gene matches: 6. Written as DNA, the CDR3 is TGTGCCACCCTGAGGGACAGCTCCTACGAGCAGTACTTC. Amino acid sequence: CATLRDSSYEQYF. The variable domain in full, completed from reference TRBV28 and TRBJ2-7, reads DVKVTQSSRYLVKRTGEKVFLECVQDMDHENMFWYRQDPGLGLRLIYFSYDVKMKEKGDIPEGYSVSREKKERFSLILESASTNQTSMYLCATLRDSSYEQYFGPGTRLTVT.

This chain links TRBV2 with TRBJ2-3, with 8 positions matching TRBD2. This CDR3 contains 17 residues. The germline V gene has CDR1 SNHLY and CDR2 FYNNEI. Losses at the gene ends were 6 bases for V and 0 bases for J; bases not matched to a gene: 11. CDR3 coding DNA: TGTGCCAGCAGCTCCCATTCAGGCGGGAGGAGCACAGATACGCAGTATTTT. It specifies CASSSHSGGRSTDTQYF.

Many counts were recorded for this clonotype. The V gene is TRBV5-1, the J gene TRBJ1-1, with D unclear. The CDR3 extends over 11 amino acids. Germline CDR1 is SGHRS and CDR2 is YFSETQ. Trimming took 2 bases from V and 10 from J, leaving 9 bases between them. This chain's CDR3 is CASSFGEGAFF. Here the CDR3 DNA reads TGCGCCAGCAGCTTTGGGGAAGGAGCTTTCTTT.

This clonotype was seen repeatedly, ten times or more. The J gene is TRBJ2-1, the V gene TRBV10-3; 7 bases are shared with TRBD2. The CDR3 is 16 amino acids. V lost 0 bases and J lost 0; bases outside the gene matches: 2. Germline CDR1 ENHRY, CDR2 SYGVKD. The CDR3, as DNA: TGTGCCATCAGTGAGTCGGGCGGGAGCTCCTACAATGAGCAGTTCTTC. Its translation: CAISESGGSSYNEQFF.

This CDR3 is CASSLDRRSQGLYTEAFF. As DNA, the CDR3 is TGTGCCAGCAGCTTAGATAGGCGGAGTCAGGGGCTATACACTGAAGCTTTCTTT. The chain carries TRBV7-6 and TRBJ1-1; possibly TRBD1 for D (6 bases). CDR1 is SGHVS and CDR2 is FNYEAQ in the germline V gene. The CDR3 length is 18 residues. The germline V and J ends were trimmed by 1 base and 3 bases, with 21 bases remaining between them.

There are many counts of this clonotype. The gene calls are TRBV3-1 and TRBJ2-7; 11 bases are a match to TRBD2. Germline V gene data show CDR1 as LGHDT and CDR2 as YNNKEL (reference sequence). The CDR3 runs to 17 residues. Unmatched junction bases numbered 10, after V lost 4 bases and J lost 2 bases. The CDR3 sequence: CASSRGLAEAVPYEQYF. The CDR3 nucleotides are TGTGCCAGCAGCCGGGGACTAGCGGAGGCGGTCCCCTACGAGCAGTACTTC.

In its sample, this clonotype was seen a few times. This sequence joins TRBV19 and TRBJ2-5, with 7 bases that match TRBD2. The germline gives CDR1 LNHDA, CDR2 SQIVND (reference sequence). Germline trimming cut 1 base from V and 0 bases from J; bases unmatched to any gene: 14. The CDR3 contains 19 residues. The CDR3 DNA reads as TGTGCCAGTAGTATAGGGGGGGTTCAAGGGACTAAGTACCAAGAGACCCAGTACTTC. Translation gives CASSIGGVQGTKYQETQYF.

The chain is built from TRBV6-5 and TRBJ2-7; no definite D call. Germline CDR1 MNHEY, CDR2 SVGAGI. V was trimmed by 0 bases and J by 0 bases, leaving 6 bases between them. CDR3 length: 14 residues. CDR3 residues: CASSYSGNSYEQYF. CDR3 DNA sequence: TGTGCCAGCAGTTACTCGGGAAACTCCTACGAGCAGTACTTC.

The gene calls are TRBV9 and TRBJ1-6; TRBD1 agrees at 7 bases. Germline V gene data show CDR1 as SGDLS and CDR2 as YYNGEE. The CDR3 runs to 17 residues. V shed 4 bases and J 5 bases; nucleotides not matched to a gene: 12. CDR3 residues: CASSPRRAGGHNSPLHF. The CDR3 DNA reads as TGTGCCAGCAGCCCAAGACGAGCAGGGGGACATAATTCACCCCTCCACTTT.

The chain links TRBV7-9 to TRBJ1-3; D gene uncertain. The V end lost 4 bases, the J end lost 0 bases, and 10 bases lay between the germline ends. CDR3 length equals 15 residues. Germline-derived CDR1 and CDR2 are SEHNR and FQNEAQ (reference sequence). CDR3: CASSSTFFSGNTIYF. In nucleotides, the CDR3 is TGTGCCAGCAGCTCCACCTTTTTCTCTGGAAACACCATATATTTT. Looking up the rest from reference TRBV7-9 and TRBJ1-3 gives the full variable domain: DTGVSQNPRHKITKRGQNVTFRCDPISEHNRLYWYRQTLGQGPEFLTYFQNEAQLEKSRLLSDRFSAERPKGSFSTLEIQRTEQGDSAMYLCASSSTFFSGNTIYFGEGSWLTVV.

The chain links TRBV6-1 to TRBJ1-1, with 7 bases identical to TRBD1. This CDR3 region has 17 residues. CDR1 is MNHNS and CDR2 is SASEGT in the germline V gene. After removal of 5 bases from V and 0 bases from J, the junction contained 12 bases not matched to a gene. This CDR3 reads CASSLKGQAYLNTEAFF. The DNA for the CDR3 is TGTGCCAGCAGTTTAAAAGGACAGGCCTACTTGAACACTGAAGCTTTCTTT.